This section outlines one T cell receptor beta chain sequence together with its context. Its antigen is undetermined. This sample was included in a study of T-cell memory formation after mild COVID-19. Background on the study: Among the donors, TCR clusters were largely specific to each donor. General observations from the study: Pre-infection memory harbored some responding clones, suggesting cross-reactive memory joined. Among clones peaking at day 37 in the second wave, SARS-CoV-2 specificity remained unconfirmed. Contracting CD8+ clones were enriched in EMRA, CD4+ mainly in CM and EM.

V dropped 4 bases and J dropped 5; count of bases not matched to a gene: 6. CDR3 length: 14 amino acids. The germline CDR1 and CDR2 sequences are SGHRS and YFSETQ. TCRdb re-called the 5' RACE reads with MiXCR, one entry per CDR3 protein. Among about 560,000 distinct CDR3 sequences listed, 15% to 20% were seen once. Sequencing was performed on PBMCs or a T cell subset sorted from them (not recorded which). This chain uses TRBV5-1 with TRBJ2-1; 7 nucleotides match TRBD1. This sequence was found in an adult woman who had mild COVID-19 (a few samples of this study predate the infection). Cell type and time point are not known. Here the CDR3 DNA reads TGCGCCAGCAGCGCGTACAGGGGACACAATGAGCAGTTCTTC. It yields the protein CASSAYRGHNEQFF.